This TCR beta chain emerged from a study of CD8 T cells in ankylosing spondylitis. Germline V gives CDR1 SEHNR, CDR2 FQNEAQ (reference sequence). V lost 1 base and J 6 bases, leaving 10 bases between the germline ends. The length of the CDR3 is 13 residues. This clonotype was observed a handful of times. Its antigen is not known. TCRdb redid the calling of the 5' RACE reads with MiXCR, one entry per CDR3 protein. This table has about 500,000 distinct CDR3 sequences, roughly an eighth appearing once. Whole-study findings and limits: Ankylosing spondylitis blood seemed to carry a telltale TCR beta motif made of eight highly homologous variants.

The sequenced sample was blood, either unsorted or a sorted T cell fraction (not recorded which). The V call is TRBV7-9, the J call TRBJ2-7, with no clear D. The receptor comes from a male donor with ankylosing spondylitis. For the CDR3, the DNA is TGTGCCAGCAGCTTAGAGTGGGCCTCCGAGCAGTACTTC. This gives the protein CASSLEWASEQYF.